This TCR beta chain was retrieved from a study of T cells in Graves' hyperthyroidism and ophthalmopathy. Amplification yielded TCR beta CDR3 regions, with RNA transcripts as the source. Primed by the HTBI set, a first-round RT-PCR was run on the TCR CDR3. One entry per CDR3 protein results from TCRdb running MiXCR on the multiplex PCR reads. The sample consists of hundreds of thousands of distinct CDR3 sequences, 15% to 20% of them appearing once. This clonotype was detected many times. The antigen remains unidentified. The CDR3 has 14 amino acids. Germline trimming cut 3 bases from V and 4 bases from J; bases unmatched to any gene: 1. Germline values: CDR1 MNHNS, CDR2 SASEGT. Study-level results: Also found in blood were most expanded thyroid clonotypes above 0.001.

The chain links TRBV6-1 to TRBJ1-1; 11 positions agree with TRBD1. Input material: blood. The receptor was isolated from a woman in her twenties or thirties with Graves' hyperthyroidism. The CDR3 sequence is CASSEDRGRTEAFF. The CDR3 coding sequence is TGTGCCAGCAGTGAGGACAGGGGGCGCACTGAAGCTTTCTTT.